The source of this T cell receptor (beta chain) is a study of control samples from healthy donors and cancer patients. Libraries were prepared by immunoSEQ multiplex PCR; TCRdb keeps only in-frame clonotypes and omits some of them. Of 65,000 to 80,000 clones listed, roughly 90% are singletons. Germline V gives CDR1 SNHLY, CDR2 FYNNEI. The CDR3 spans 13 residues. V trimming: 5 bases; J trimming: 2 bases; junction bases outside the gene matches: 2. The clonotype originates from an older woman with head and neck cancer. The V gene is TRBV2, the J gene TRBJ2-5; 7 bases are shared with TRBD1. Sequenced material: PBMCs. CDR3 loop: CASSKQGQETQYF. The CDR3 nucleotides read TGTGCCAGCAGTAAACAGGGGCAAGAGACCCAGTACTTC. Combining the CDR3 with reference TRBV2 and TRBJ2-5 gives the whole variable domain EPEVTQTPSHQVTQMGQEVILRCVPISNHLYFYWYRQILGQKVEFLVSFYNNEISEKSEIFDDQFSVERPDGSNFTLKIRSTKLEDSAMYFCASSKQGQETQYFGPGTRLLVL.